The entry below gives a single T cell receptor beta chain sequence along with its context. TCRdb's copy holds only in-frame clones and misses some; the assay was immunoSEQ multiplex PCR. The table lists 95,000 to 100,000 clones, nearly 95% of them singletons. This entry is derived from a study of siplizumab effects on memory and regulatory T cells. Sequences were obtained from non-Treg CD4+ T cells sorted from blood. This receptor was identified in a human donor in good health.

The CDR3 nucleotides read TGCAGCGTCCCCCGGGTCCCCTATGGCTACACCTTC. Translated, it gives CSVPRVPYGYTF. The chain links TRBV29-1 to TRBJ1-2; D not resolved. The length of the CDR3 is 12 residues. Germline assignment: CDR1 SQVTM and CDR2 ANQGSEA. V lost 6 bases and J 4 bases, leaving 12 bases between the germline ends.